A selection of T cell receptor beta chains follows, all from one sample in a study of PD-L1 blockade in urothelial cancer. Assay: immunoSEQ multiplex PCR; the TCRdb copy retains only in-frame clones and omits some. Here the sample spans around 70,000 clones, approximately 80% being singletons. Sequenced material: PBMCs, taken around atezolizumab (anti-PD-L1) treatment. These receptors were taken from an older man with urothelial cancer. The conserved cysteine and the conserved F or W are not part of the CDR3 here.

CDR3 length | J gene | V gene | CDR3 protein
12 | TRBJ2-5 | TRBV7-9 | ASTLQGAWETQY
14 | TRBJ1-4 | TRBV19 | ASSLPGGGPNEKLF
13 | TRBJ1-2 | TRBV9 | ASSVGGVYNYGYT
13 | TRBJ2-3 | TRBV6-4 | ASSQGLAGTDTQY
14 | TRBJ2-3 | TRBV5-1 | ASSLPSGFGTDTQY
13 | TRBJ1-1 | TRBV5-4 | AYSTGQGQNTEAF
15 | TRBJ1-3 | TRBV5-1 | ASSLSNGGPSGNTIY
11 | TRBJ1-1 | TRBV2 | ASSLQGVTEAF
12 | TRBJ1-5 | TRBV27 | ASGIGVMGQPQH
13 | TRBJ2-1 | TRBV5-1 | ASEPGQGFYNEQF
13 | TRBJ2-7 | TRBV11-2 | ASSLVAGGRGEQY
12 | TRBJ1-5 | TRBV27 | ASAHGKTNQPQH
14 | TRBJ1-3 | TRBV5-5 | ASSGQGAGSGNTIY
12 | TRBJ1-1 | TRBV19 | ASSIVTMNTEAF
15 | TRBJ2-3 | TRBV5-1 | ASSLFSGSASTDTQY
11 | TRBJ2-7 | TRBV7-8 | ASSLDRGYEQY
12 | TRBJ1-3 | TRBV5-1 | ASSPRTAGNTIY
11 | TRBJ1-2 | TRBV9 | ASSVTSVYGYT
11 | TRBJ2-2 | TRBV11-1 | ASTREGDGELF
13 | TRBJ2-7 | TRBV6-4 | ASTPPREGPYEQY
13 | TRBJ2-1 | TRBV25-1 | ASSEEGLKNNEQF
11 | TRBJ1-1 | TRBV6-5 | ASSFTGDTEAF
16 | TRBJ2-1 | TRBV18 | ASANPRVAGPLNDEQF
16 | TRBJ2-1 | TRBV7-9 | ASRHWRVAGSSYNEQF
14 | TRBJ2-3 | TRBV7-3 | ASSPTGTSGGDTQY
14 | TRBJ2-2 | TRBV28 | ASRRRDYRQVGELF
15 | TRBJ2-1 | TRBV2 | ASTRAGLAASYNEQF
14 | TRBJ2-2 | TRBV7-3 | ASSQRGQENTGELF
11 | TRBJ2-2 | TRBV11-2 | ASSLQGPGELF
10 | TRBJ2-1 | TRBV27 | ASSFRAGKEF
15 | TRBJ2-1 | TRBV28 | ASSFPPGQGAKNEQF
12 | TRBJ2-5 | TRBV9 | ASSQGGEQETQY
13 | TRBJ2-1 | TRBV14 | ASSRQGPTLGEQF
9 | TRBJ1-1 | TRBV5-1 | ASSSGIRAF
15 | TRBJ2-7 | TRBV11-2 | ASSLAIMTGKVYEQY
15 | TRBJ2-6 | TRBV2 | ASRGTSLSSGANVLT
11 | TRBJ2-1 | TRBV6-1 | ARIPGRYNEQF
13 | TRBJ2-3 | TRBV5-4 | ASSTGQGDTDTQY
13 | TRBJ2-7 | TRBV4-2 | ASSHGLAGAYEQY
14 | TRBJ2-1 | TRBV11-1 | ASSPTPGLADDEQF
13 | TRBJ1-1 | TRBV5-4 | ASSWGRQGNTEAF
10 | TRBJ2-5 | TRBV18 | ASSSFQETQY
12 | TRBJ1-5 | TRBV19 | ASSPRQFNQPQH
12 | TRBJ2-5 | TRBV7-9 | ASSLRGGEETQY